The 27 T cell receptor beta chains presented below share a single source sample, sequenced in a study of blood T cell repertoires in COVID-19. The protocol was immunoSEQ multiplex PCR, while the TCRdb copy is restricted to in-frame clones and leaves out a portion. The table has some 40,000 clones, roughly 80% seen once. Sequencing was performed on peripheral blood. All receptors come from a man aged 60-69 years in a cohort sampled during active COVID-19.

The chain recombines TRBV27 with TRBJ1-2; 8 nucleotides agree with TRBD1. CDR3 length: 16 residues. The germline gives CDR1 MNHEY, CDR2 SMNVEV (reference sequence). Trimming removed 5 bases from V and 2 bases from J; junction bases left unmatched: 10. The CDR3 loop is CASSPDRTGRNYGYTF. The CDR3 DNA reads TGTGCCAGCAGTCCCGATAGGACAGGGAGAAACTATGGCTACACCTTC.

The chain joins TRBV6-5 to TRBJ1-1; no clear D. V was trimmed by 10 bases and J by 4 bases, leaving 16 bases between them. The CDR3 has 13 amino acids. Germline lookup yields CDR1 MNHEY and CDR2 SVGAGI. CDR3 loop: CATEVGFGTEAFF. In nucleotides, the CDR3 is TGTGCCACCGAGGTGGGTTTCGGCACTGAAGCTTTCTTT.

J is TRBJ2-2 and V is TRBV19, with TRBD1 identical over 8 bases. V lost 10 bases, J lost 4 bases, and 8 bases stayed unmatched. The germline V gene encodes CDR1 LNHDA and CDR2 SQIVND (reference sequence). The CDR3 covers 14 residues. This CDR3 is CATGTGSSTGELFF. The CDR3 bases are TGTGCCACGGGGACAGGCAGCAGCACCGGGGAGCTGTTTTTT.

The CDR3, as DNA: TGTGCCAGCAGCTCAACAGGGGGCGGAAACACCATATATTTT. Amino acids: CASSSTGGGNTIYF. The rearrangement joins TRBV7-9 to TRBJ1-3, with 9 bases fitting TRBD1. The CDR3 length is 14 residues. Germline V gene lookup returns CDR1 SEHNR and CDR2 FQNEAQ (reference sequence). With 4 bases clipped from V and 4 bases from J, the junction kept 2 bases outside the gene matches.

This clone has only a few counts. This chain links TRBV6-5 with TRBJ1-6; D is possibly TRBD1 (6 bases). This CDR3 has 16 amino acids. Trimming left V 1 base short and J 10 bases short, with 17 bases between. From germline, CDR1 is MNHEY and CDR2 SVGAGI. CDR3 DNA: TGTGCCAGCAGTTACTACAGGGCAAGTCGCAGCTCACCCCTCCACTTT. Its protein product is CASSYYRASRSSPLHF.

The chain uses TRBV14 and TRBJ1-3; D uncertain. V was pared by 1 base and J by 0 bases, with 4 bases between. CDR3 length equals 14 residues. The germline gives CDR1 SGHDN, CDR2 FVKESK. The CDR3 DNA follows: TGTGCCAGCAGCCAAGTTTACTCTGGAAACACCATATATTTT. This translates into CASSQVYSGNTIYF.

This chain joins TRBV7-9 and TRBJ2-7; D may be TRBD1 (7 bases). The germline V gene has CDR1 SEHNR and CDR2 FQNEAQ (reference sequence). Trimming removed 5 bases from V and 3 bases from J, with 17 bases in between. This CDR3 spans 15 amino acids. CDR3 in amino acids: CASSPQGGPLYEQYF. The CDR3 bases are TGTGCCAGCAGCCCTCAGGGGGGACCACTCTACGAGCAGTACTTC.

This sequence joins TRBV15 and TRBJ2-2; a weak D match, TRBD2 (5 bases). The CDR3 runs 16 residues. Germline CDR1 and CDR2: LNHNV and YYDKDF (reference sequence). Trimming shortened V by 0 bases and J by 6 bases, and 14 bases separated the two germline ends. CDR3 in DNA: TGTGCCACCAGCAGAGAAGGACTGCCTACTCCCGGGGAGCTGTTTTTT. Amino acids: CATSREGLPTPGELFF.

This chain joins TRBV30 and TRBJ2-3; the D is unclear. Germline V gives CDR1 GTSNPN, CDR2 SVGIG (reference sequence). The CDR3 length is 14 residues. V was clipped by 0 bases and J by 5 bases, with 12 bases between them. The CDR3 loop is CAWSVSALKDTQYF. As DNA, the CDR3 is TGTGCCTGGAGTGTGAGCGCCCTTAAAGATACGCAGTATTTT.

Only one count was recorded for this clone. The rearrangement links TRBV30 to TRBJ1-6, with unresolved D. Between the trimmed V and J ends, which lost 0 bases and 5 bases, there was a span of 5 bases. CDR1 and CDR2 (germline): GTSNPN, SVGIG (reference sequence). The CDR3 runs 13 residues. CDR3 loop: CAWSVLNNSPLHF. DNA of the CDR3: TGTGCCTGGAGTGTACTGAATAATTCACCCCTCCACTTT.

This rearrangement joins TRBV7-8 to TRBJ2-5; 11 bases are shared with TRBD2. The V gene end was trimmed by 6 bases and the J gene end by 6 bases; junction bases not matched to a gene: 6. CDR1 and CDR2 (germline): SGHVS, FQNEAQ. This CDR3 has 14 residues. The CDR3 coding sequence is TGTGCCAGCAGAATAGCGGGGGGGCAAAAGACCCAGTACTTC. This sequence encodes CASRIAGGQKTQYF.

This chain links TRBV7-2 with TRBJ2-7; the match to TRBD2 covers 10 bases. V trimming: 5 bases; J trimming: 2 bases; junction bases outside the gene matches: 6. The germline V gene has CDR1 SGHTA and CDR2 FQGNSA. The CDR3 runs to 15 residues. The CDR3: CASSPQRGGPYEQYF. In nucleotides, the CDR3 is TGTGCCAGCAGCCCCCAGCGGGGGGGGCCCTACGAGCAGTACTTC.

This clone was detected only a few times. The chain links TRBV9 to TRBJ2-3, with 7 bases aligning to TRBD1. Per germline, CDR1 SGDLS and CDR2 YYNGEE. V was clipped by 3 bases and J by 6 bases; unmatched bases: 10. This CDR3 is 15 amino acids long. CDR3 in amino acids: CASSDRGLSADTQYF. The CDR3 coding sequence is TGTGCCAGCAGCGACAGGGGTCTAAGTGCCGATACGCAGTATTTT.

This rearrangement joins TRBV11-2 to TRBJ2-7; D is possibly TRBD2 (7 bases). The CDR3 runs 15 residues. Trimming removed 0 bases at V and 3 bases at J, with 12 bases between. Per germline, CDR1 SGHAT and CDR2 FQNNGV. CDR3 sequence reads: CASSLEVGGGYEQYF. Here the CDR3 DNA reads TGTGCCAGCAGCTTAGAGGTGGGAGGGGGCTACGAGCAGTACTTC.

The chain joins TRBV10-1 to TRBJ2-2; 7 bases agree with TRBD1. J was trimmed by 6 bases and V by 11 bases; bases with no gene match: 9. Germline assignment: CDR1 WNHNN and CDR2 SYGVQD (reference sequence). The CDR3 covers 13 residues. CDR3 protein: CASGTALPGELFF. CDR3 nucleotides: TGCGCCTCCGGGACAGCTCTACCCGGGGAGCTGTTTTTT.

This chain uses TRBV5-6 with TRBJ2-1, with TRBD2 identical over 7 bases. CDR3 length equals 15 residues. V dropped 7 bases and J dropped 1; count of bases not matched to a gene: 8. CDR1 is SGHDT, CDR2 YYEEEE, per germline. Written as DNA, the CDR3 is TGTGCCAGCGAGGAGAGCGGGGTTTCCTACAATGAGCAGTTCTTC. It translates to CASEESGVSYNEQFF. Using reference TRBV5-6 and TRBJ2-1 for the parts outside the CDR3, the full variable domain is DAGVTQSPTHLIKTRGQQVTLRCSPKSGHDTVSWYQQALGQGPQFIFQYYEEEERQRGNFPDRFSGHQFPNYSSELNVNALLLGDSALYLCASEESGVSYNEQFFGPGTRLTVL.

This clone was seen only a few times. The rearrangement uses TRBV18 and TRBJ1-6; possibly TRBD1 for D (6 bases). From germline, CDR1 is KGHSH and CDR2 LQKENI. The V end lost 4 bases, the J end lost 10 bases, and 11 bases lay between the germline ends. The CDR3 is made up of 13 amino acids. The DNA for the CDR3 is TGTGCCAGCTCACAGGCAGGGGACTCACCCCTCCACTTT. Amino acids: CASSQAGDSPLHF.

The chain combines TRBV27 with TRBJ2-5; 13 nucleotides match TRBD2. The CDR3 has 21 residues. J lost 2 bases, V lost 2 bases, and 17 bases had no gene match. The germline gives CDR1 MNHEY, CDR2 SMNVEV (reference sequence). CDR3: CASSLDRSGPRGLAGQETQYF. The CDR3 DNA follows: TGTGCCAGCAGTTTAGACCGATCGGGCCCCCGGGGACTAGCGGGACAAGAGACCCAGTACTTC.

The genes are TRBV2 and TRBJ1-1; D unresolved. The CDR3 covers 13 residues. Trimming took 4 bases from V and 5 from J, leaving 11 bases between them. Germline V gene lookup returns CDR1 SNHLY and CDR2 FYNNEI. The CDR3 DNA reads TGTGCCAGCAGTGGAACCCCGGGGACTGAAGCTTTCTTT. Translated, it gives CASSGTPGTEAFF.

The rearrangement joins TRBV9 to TRBJ1-4; 7 bases line up with TRBD1. The germline gives CDR1 SGDLS, CDR2 YYNGEE. The CDR3 totals 15 residues. Trimming cost V 3 bases and J 2 bases; bases outside gene matches: 4. Here the CDR3 DNA reads TGTGCCAGCAGCGGGGGGACAGTGACTAATGAAAAACTGTTTTTT. Its translation is CASSGGTVTNEKLFF.

The chain joins TRBV9 to TRBJ2-2; 9 bases match TRBD2. The germline V gene encodes CDR1 SGDLS and CDR2 YYNGEE. After removal of 3 bases from V and 3 bases from J, the junction contained 6 bases not matched to a gene. The CDR3 spans 16 residues. CDR3 nucleotide sequence: TGTGCCAGCAGCGCGCGGGGGGGCCCGTACACCGGGGAGCTGTTTTTT. As protein: CASSARGGPYTGELFF.

Sample share makes this clone medium-sized (0.01 to 0.1%). The V and J genes are TRBV4-3 and TRBJ1-6; D is unclear. CDR1 LGHNA and CDR2 YSLEER come from the germline V gene. Trimming pared 0 bases from V and 11 bases from J, leaving 8 bases between. The CDR3 is 13 amino acids. In DNA, the CDR3 is TGCGCCAGCAGCCAAGATCGTAGAGCACCCCTCCACTTT. Its translation is CASSQDRRAPLHF.

The chain joins TRBV19 to TRBJ2-3; D call uncertain. V was pared by 9 bases and J by 3 bases, with 16 bases between. This CDR3 region has 14 residues. Germline V gives CDR1 LNHDA, CDR2 SQIVND (reference sequence). CDR3 amino acids: CASQLRVSTDTQYF. CDR3 nucleotide sequence: TGTGCCAGCCAACTTCGGGTTTCGACAGATACGCAGTATTTT.

The J gene is TRBJ2-2, the V gene TRBV29-1, with a weak D call TRBD2 (6 bases). Trimming removed 6 bases from V and 5 bases from J, with 19 bases in between. The CDR3 has 15 residues. Germline CDR1 reads SQVTM; CDR2 reads ANQGSEA. In DNA form, the CDR3 reads TGCAGCGTAACGGGACCCCTGGCGGGAACCGGGGAGCTGTTTTTT. It translates to CSVTGPLAGTGELFF.

The J gene is TRBJ2-3, the V gene TRBV9; 9 bases line up with TRBD2. The J segment lost 4 bases and the V segment lost 6 bases, leaving 18 bases of the junction unmatched. Germline assignment: CDR1 SGDLS and CDR2 YYNGEE. The CDR3 is 18 amino acids. The CDR3 protein is CASTKGEGGGRAPDTQYF. The CDR3 DNA reads TGTGCCAGCACGAAGGGGGAGGGTGGCGGGAGGGCACCAGATACGCAGTATTTT. Using reference TRBV9 and TRBJ2-3 for the parts outside the CDR3, the full variable domain is DSGVTQTPKHLITATGQRVTLRCSPRSGDLSVYWYQQSLDQGLQFLIQYYNGEERAKGNILERFSAQQFPDLHSELNLSSLELGDSALYFCASTKGEGGGRAPDTQYFGPGTRLTVL.

This clone was found a few times. The chain recombines TRBV15 with TRBJ1-2, with D uncertain. The CDR3 is 15 amino acids. V lost 1 base and J 0 bases, leaving 9 bases between the germline ends. The V gene's germline CDR1 is LNHNV and CDR2 YYDKDF (reference sequence). The CDR3 here is CATSRAHGANYGYTF. DNA for the CDR3: TGTGCCACCAGCAGAGCTCATGGAGCTAACTATGGCTACACCTTC.

This clone was counted a few times. The V and J genes are TRBV30 and TRBJ1-4; 10 bases agree with TRBD1. The CDR3 sequence is 17 residues long. Germline CDR1 is GTSNPN and CDR2 is SVGIG (reference sequence). With 2 bases clipped from V and 5 bases from J, the junction kept 11 bases outside the gene matches. CDR3 sequence (DNA): TGTGCCTGGAGTCCCGGGGACAGGGGCGGCGTAAATGAAAAACTGTTTTTT. Translation: CAWSPGDRGGVNEKLFF.